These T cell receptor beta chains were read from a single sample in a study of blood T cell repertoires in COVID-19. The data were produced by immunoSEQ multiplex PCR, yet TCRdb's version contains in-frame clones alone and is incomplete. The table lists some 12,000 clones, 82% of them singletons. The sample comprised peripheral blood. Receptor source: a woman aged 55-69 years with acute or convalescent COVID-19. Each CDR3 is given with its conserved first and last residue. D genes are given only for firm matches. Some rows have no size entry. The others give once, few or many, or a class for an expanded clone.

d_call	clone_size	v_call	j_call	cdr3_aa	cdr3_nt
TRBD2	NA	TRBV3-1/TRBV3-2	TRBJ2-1	CASSQDRGTSGDNEQFF	TGTGCCAGCAGCCAAGATCGTGGGACTAGCGGTGACAATGAGCAGTTCTTC
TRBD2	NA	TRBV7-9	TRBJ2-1	CASSFPPRLAGGRNEQFF	TGTGCCAGCAGCTTTCCCCCTCGACTAGCGGGGGGTCGCAATGAGCAGTTCTTC
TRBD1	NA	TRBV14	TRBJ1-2	CASSQGQGPVRGYTF	TGTGCCAGCAGCCAGGGACAGGGTCCGGTTCGGGGCTACACCTTC
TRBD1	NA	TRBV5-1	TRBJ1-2	CASSLAPGTGGSRGYTF	TGCGCCAGCAGCTTGGCCCCCGGGACAGGGGGCAGTAGGGGCTACACCTTC
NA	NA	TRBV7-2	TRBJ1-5	CASSLVGTRNQPQHF	TGTGCCAGCAGCTTAGTTGGCACGAGGAATCAGCCCCAGCATTTT
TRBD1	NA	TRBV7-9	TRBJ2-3	CAFDRGIADTQYF	TGTGCTTTCGACAGGGGAATAGCAGATACGCAGTATTTT
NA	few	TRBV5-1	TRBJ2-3	CASSLRGGASTDTQYF	TGCGCCAGCAGCTTGAGGGGGGGCGCGAGCACAGATACGCAGTATTTT
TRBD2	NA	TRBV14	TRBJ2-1	CASSHLSGGIYNEQFF	TGTGCCAGCAGCCACCTAAGCGGGGGGATCTACAATGAGCAGTTCTTC
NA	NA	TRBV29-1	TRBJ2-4	CSVLGVRGDIQYF	TGCAGCGTTCTGGGCGTCAGGGGGGACATTCAGTACTTC
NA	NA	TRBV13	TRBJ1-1	CASSLGGGRGGTEAFF	TGTGCCAGCAGCTTGGGAGGGGGTCGTGGAGGGACTGAAGCTTTCTTT
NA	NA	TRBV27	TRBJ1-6	CASSFLSPPDSPLHF	TGTGCCAGCAGTTTCCTATCGCCCCCCGATTCACCCCTCCACTTT
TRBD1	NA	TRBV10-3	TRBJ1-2	CAISDRGSYGYTF	TGTGCCATCAGCGACAGGGGAAGCTATGGCTACACCTTC
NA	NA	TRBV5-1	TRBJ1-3	CASSPDTARSGNAIYF	TGCGCCAGCAGCCCGGACACGGCCCGCTCTGGAAACGCCATATATTTT
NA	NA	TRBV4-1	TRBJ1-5	CASSQDSRGRQPQHF	TGCGCCAGCAGCCAAGATTCCAGGGGAAGGCAGCCCCAGCATTTT
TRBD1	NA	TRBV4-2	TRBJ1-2	CASSTTGGRGYTF	TGTGCCAGCAGCACCACAGGGGGACGCGGCTACACCTTC
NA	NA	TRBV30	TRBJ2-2	CALSRVSNTGELFF	TGTGCCCTCTCGAGGGTATCGAACACCGGGGAGCTGTTTTTT
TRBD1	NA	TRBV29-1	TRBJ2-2	CSASTGGAGELFF	TGCAGCGCTTCGACAGGGGGGGCCGGGGAGCTGTTTTTT
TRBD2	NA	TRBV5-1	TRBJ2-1	CASSLEAGGFYNEQFF	TGCGCCAGCAGCTTGGAAGCGGGGGGGTTCTACAATGAGCAGTTCTTC
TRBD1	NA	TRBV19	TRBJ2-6	CASHQGAAGANVLTF	TGTGCCAGTCACCAGGGGGCGGCTGGGGCCAACGTCCTGACTTTC
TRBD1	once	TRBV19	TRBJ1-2	CASNGQGNYGYTF	TGTGCCAGTAACGGACAGGGAAACTATGGCTACACCTTC
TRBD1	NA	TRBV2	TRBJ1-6	CASRSDRDSPLHF	TGTGCCAGCAGGTCCGACAGGGATTCACCCCTCCACTTT
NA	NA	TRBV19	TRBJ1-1	CASSIIPETANTEAFF	TGTGCCAGTAGTATCATTCCCGAGACAGCGAACACTGAAGCTTTCTTT
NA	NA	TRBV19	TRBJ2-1	CASSILYQVSSYNEQFF	TGTGCCAGTAGTATACTCTACCAGGTTAGCTCCTACAATGAGCAGTTCTTC
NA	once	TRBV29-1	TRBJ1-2	CSVERAGDYGYTF	TGCAGCGTTGAAAGGGCAGGGGACTATGGCTACACCTTC
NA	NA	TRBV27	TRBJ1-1	CASSFLDSMNTEAFF	TGTGCCAGCAGTTTCTTGGACAGCATGAACACTGAAGCTTTCTTT
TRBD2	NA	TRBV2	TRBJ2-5	CASSGGGEETQYF	TGTGCCAGCAGTGGCGGGGGGGAAGAGACCCAGTACTTC
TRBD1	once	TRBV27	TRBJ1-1	CASSLYPGGASEAFF	TGTGCCAGCAGTTTATACCCAGGGGGCGCCTCTGAAGCTTTCTTT